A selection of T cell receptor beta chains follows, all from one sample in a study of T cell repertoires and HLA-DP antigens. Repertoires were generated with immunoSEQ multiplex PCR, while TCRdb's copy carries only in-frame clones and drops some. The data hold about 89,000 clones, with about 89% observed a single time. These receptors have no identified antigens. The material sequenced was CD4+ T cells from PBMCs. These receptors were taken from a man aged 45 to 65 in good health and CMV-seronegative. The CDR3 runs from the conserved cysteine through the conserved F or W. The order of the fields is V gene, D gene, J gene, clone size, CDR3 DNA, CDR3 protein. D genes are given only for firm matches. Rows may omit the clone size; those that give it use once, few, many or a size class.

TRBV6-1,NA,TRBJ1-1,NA,TGTGCCAGCAGTGAAACCCAGTCGAACACTGAAGCTTTCTTT,CASSETQSNTEAFF
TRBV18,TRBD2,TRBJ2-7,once,TGTGCCAGCTCACCACCGCCGGGAGGGGCCGAGCAGTACTTC,CASSPPPGGAEQYF
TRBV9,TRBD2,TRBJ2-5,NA,TGTGCCAGCAGCGTAGAAGGTATCGGGGGGTCGGAGACCCAGTACTTC,CASSVEGIGGSETQYF
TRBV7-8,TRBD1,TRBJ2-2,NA,TGTGCCAGCAGCTTAGCGGACAGGCCCACCGGGGAGCTGTTTTTT,CASSLADRPTGELFF
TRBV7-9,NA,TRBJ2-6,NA,TGTGCCAGCACCCGATCTGGGGCCAACGTCCTGACTTTC,CASTRSGANVLTF
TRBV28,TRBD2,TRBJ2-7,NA,TGTGCCAGCAGTACTCGGACTAGCGGGGAAACTTACGAGCAGTACTTC,CASSTRTSGETYEQYF
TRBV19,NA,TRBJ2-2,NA,TGTGCCAGTAGTATGGCGCAGCCGAACACCGGGGAGCTGTTTTTT,CASSMAQPNTGELFF
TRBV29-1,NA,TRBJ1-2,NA,TGCAGCGTTGGGGAGGCTGGCAGGAACTATGGCTACACCTTC,CSVGEAGRNYGYTF
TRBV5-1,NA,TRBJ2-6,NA,TGCGCCAGCAGCTTGGCCTCCGGCTGGGCCAACGTCCTGACTTTC,CASSLASGWANVLTF
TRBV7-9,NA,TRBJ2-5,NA,TGTGCCAGCAGCTTATCGGCCGGCAGATCAGAGACCCAGTACTTC,CASSLSAGRSETQYF
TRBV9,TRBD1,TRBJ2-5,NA,TGTGCCAGCAGCCCGTTAGGACAGGGGGCGAGAGAGACCCAGTACTTC,CASSPLGQGARETQYF
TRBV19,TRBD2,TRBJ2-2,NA,TGTGCCAGTAGTATAGAGGTGGCGGGAGTCACCGGGGAGCTGTTTTTT,CASSIEVAGVTGELFF
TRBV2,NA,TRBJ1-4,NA,TGTGCCAGCCTTAGGCAGGGGACACCTTCAGAAAAACTGTTTTTT,CASLRQGTPSEKLFF
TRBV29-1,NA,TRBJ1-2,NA,TGCAGCGGACTTATAATGACAGACGGGTGGGGCTACACCTTC,CSGLIMTDGWGYTF
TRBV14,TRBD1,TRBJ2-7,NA,TGTGCCAGCAGGCGACAGGGGGCCTACGAGCAGTACTTC,CASRRQGAYEQYF
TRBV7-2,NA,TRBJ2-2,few,TGTGCCAGCAGCTTAGCAACCCGGGGTGTAACCGGGGAGCTGTTTTTT,CASSLATRGVTGELFF
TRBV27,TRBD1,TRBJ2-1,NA,TGTGCCAGCAGTTTCAGGACAGGGGAGCAGTTCTTC,CASSFRTGEQFF
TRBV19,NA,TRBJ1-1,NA,TGTGCCAGTAATCAAAACATAGGACAGACCACTGAAGCTTTCTTT,CASNQNIGQTTEAFF
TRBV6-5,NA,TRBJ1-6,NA,TGTGCCAGCAGTGCGACTGCCCCCCAGAGCATCCTCCACTTT,CASSATAPQSILHF
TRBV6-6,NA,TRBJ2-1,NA,TGTGCCAGCGGCCGGCGCGGCTCCTACAATGAGCAGTTCTTC,CASGRRGSYNEQFF
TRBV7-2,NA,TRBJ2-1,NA,TGTGCCAGCAGCTTGTGGGAAATAGACCAGTTCTTC,CASSLWEIDQFF
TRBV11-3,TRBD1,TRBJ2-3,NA,TGTGCCAGCAGCTCCGGACAGGGCCCCAGGGCTGCAGATACGCAGTATTTT,CASSSGQGPRAADTQYF
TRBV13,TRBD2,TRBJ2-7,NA,TGTGCCAGCAGCCGGGGGCGTAGCGGGGGCTACGAGCAGTACTTC,CASSRGRSGGYEQYF
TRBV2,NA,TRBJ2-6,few,TGTGCCAGCAGTGACTGGAGCTCTGGGGCCAACGTCCTGACTTTC,CASSDWSSGANVLTF
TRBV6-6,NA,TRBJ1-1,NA,TGTGCCAGCAGTTACGCGGCGCAAGAAGCTTTCTTT,CASSYAAQEAFF
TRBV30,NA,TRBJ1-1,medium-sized,TGTGCCTGGAGGAGACCCGGGCCCCCTGAAGCTTTCTTT,CAWRRPGPPEAFF